The present T cell receptor beta chain was sequenced within a study of T cells in Graves' hyperthyroidism and ophthalmopathy. CDR1 and CDR2 from the germline V gene are SGHTA and FQGNSA. This CDR3 contains 14 residues. With V trimmed by 3 bases and J by 4 bases, 2 bases remained unmatched. The TCR beta CDR3 regions underwent amplification using RNA transcripts as the source. Primed by the HTBI set, a first-round RT-PCR was run on the TCR CDR3. TCRdb re-analysed the multiplex PCR reads in MiXCR, keeping a single row per CDR3 protein. The repertoire holds approximately 210,000 distinct CDR3 sequences, with approximately 17% as singletons. This clonotype was observed at least ten times.

This sequence originates from a man between 50 and 59 years old with Graves' hyperthyroidism. Sequencing was performed on blood. This chain links TRBV7-2 with TRBJ2-7; 11 bases fit TRBD2. The CDR3 DNA follows: TGTGCCAGCAGCTTGGCTAGCGGGGGGTACGAGCAGTACTTC. It specifies CASSLASGGYEQYF.